A selection of T cell receptor beta chains follows, all from one sample in a study of blood T cell repertoires in COVID-19. Libraries were prepared by immunoSEQ multiplex PCR; TCRdb keeps only in-frame clonotypes and omits some of them. The sample lists more than 100,000 clones, about 90% seen once, with 25% to 30% in the top ten. Sequencing used peripheral blood. Receptors originate from a woman aged 70-85 years with acute or convalescent COVID-19. Each CDR3 is given with its conserved first and last residue. The D gene is left open where the match is weak. Size values are once, few and many counts, or a class for expanded clones, and some rows have none.

TRBV2,TRBJ2-1,14,TRBD1,-,CASSRDRGVGEQFF,TGTGCCAGCAGTCGCGACAGGGGGGTAGGTGAGCAGTTCTTC
TRBV7-3,TRBJ2-1,15,-,few,CASSPGTPSYNEQFF,TGTGCCAGCAGCCCCGGGACACCGTCCTACAATGAGCAGTTCTTC
TRBV10-1,TRBJ2-2,15,TRBD1,-,CASSPDRAATGELFF,TGCGCCAGCAGTCCGGACAGGGCGGCCACCGGGGAGCTGTTTTTT
TRBV6-5,TRBJ1-5,12,-,-,CASTREVGPQHF,TGTGCCAGCACCCGGGAGGTAGGGCCCCAGCATTTT
TRBV24-1,TRBJ1-1,14,-,-,CATSDTQGNTEAFF,TGTGCCACCAGTGACACTCAGGGGAACACTGAAGCTTTCTTT
TRBV19,TRBJ1-1,14,-,few,CASSIATPNTEAFF,TGTGCCAGTAGTATTGCCACTCCAAACACTGAAGCTTTCTTT
TRBV5-4,TRBJ2-7,12,TRBD1,-,CAGDRSSYEQYF,TGTGCCGGGGACAGGAGCTCCTACGAGCAGTACTTC
TRBV5-1,TRBJ2-5,15,-,once,CASSLRGGYVETQYF,TGCGCCAGCAGCTTGAGGGGGGGTTACGTGGAGACCCAGTACTTC
TRBV25-1,TRBJ1-1,14,-,-,CASTKWGGGTEAFF,TGTGCCAGCACCAAATGGGGCGGGGGCACTGAAGCTTTCTTT
TRBV6-7,TRBJ1-5,18,TRBD1,-,CASSYLRGPDYSNQPQHF,TGTGCCAGCAGTTACCTTAGGGGGCCAGACTATAGCAATCAGCCCCAGCATTTT
TRBV7-2,TRBJ1-5,15,-,-,CASSLSGGGSQPQHF,TGTGCCAGCAGCTTAAGCGGGGGAGGAAGCCAGCCCCAGCATTTT
TRBV7-9,TRBJ2-1,13,-,-,CASSSPGFNEQFF,TGTGCCAGCAGCTCCCCAGGTTTCAATGAGCAGTTCTTC
TRBV9,TRBJ1-2,14,-,-,CASSVDPGLGGYTF,TGTGCCAGCAGCGTAGACCCAGGGCTGGGGGGCTACACCTTC
TRBV19,TRBJ2-2,14,-,-,CASATGGNTGELFF,TGTGCCAGCGCAACGGGGGGCAACACCGGGGAGCTGTTTTTT
TRBV28,TRBJ1-2,13,-,-,CASSSSRGEGYTF,TGTGCCAGCAGTTCGTCGCGGGGGGAGGGTTACACCTTC
TRBV6-1,TRBJ2-1,12,-,-,CAAGWGHNEQFF,TGTGCCGCGGGCTGGGGGCACAATGAGCAGTTCTTC
TRBV28,TRBJ2-3,19,TRBD2,-,CASSPFRASSGGAADTQYF,TGTGCCAGCAGTCCTTTCCGAGCCTCTAGCGGGGGGGCCGCAGATACGCAGTATTTT
TRBV3-1/TRBV3-2,TRBJ2-3,14,TRBD1,-,CASNPGTGTDTQYF,TGTGCCAGCAACCCCGGGACAGGGACAGATACGCAGTATTTT
TRBV5-1,TRBJ1-6,17,TRBD1,-,CASSLDRGASYNSPLHF,TGCGCCAGCAGCTTGGACAGGGGGGCCTCCTATAATTCACCCCTCCACTTT
TRBV25-1,TRBJ1-1,13,TRBD1,-,CASSQRGRVEAFF,TGTGCCAGCAGTCAAAGGGGGCGCGTTGAAGCTTTCTTT
TRBV4-1,TRBJ2-1,18,TRBD2,-,CASSQDLTAGGSYNEQFF,TGCGCCAGCAGCCAAGATCTCACAGCGGGGGGCTCCTACAATGAGCAGTTCTTC
TRBV11-3,TRBJ1-1,15,-,-,CASSLLSSGIFPAFF,TGTGCCAGCAGCCTTCTATCATCCGGTATATTTCCAGCTTTCTTT
TRBV4-1,TRBJ2-4,15,-,few,CASSQSGTTKNIQYF,TGCGCCAGCAGCCAATCCGGGACAACCAAAAACATTCAGTACTTC
TRBV28,TRBJ2-3,16,-,once,CASSLEGQLLGDTQYF,TGTGCCAGCAGTTTGGAGGGACAGCTCCTGGGAGATACGCAGTATTTT
TRBV15,TRBJ2-7,16,TRBD2,-,CATSREGSGGAYEQYF,TGTGCCACCAGCAGAGAGGGCAGCGGGGGGGCGTACGAGCAGTACTTC
TRBV28,TRBJ2-5,12,TRBD1,-,CASNDRGETQYF,TGTGCCAGCAACGACAGGGGAGAGACCCAGTACTTC
TRBV5-1,TRBJ2-2,15,-,-,CASSLRSGNTGELFF,TGCGCCAGCAGCTTGAGGTCAGGGAACACCGGGGAGCTGTTTTTT